This record covers a single T cell receptor beta chain. Using immunoSEQ multiplex PCR, the repertoire was profiled, and TCRdb retains in-frame clones only, with some absent. Listed are fewer than 250,000 clones; 2.2% falls within the top ten. CDR1 and CDR2 from the germline V gene are MDHEN and SYDVKM. Trimming removed 5 bases from V and 0 bases from J, with 7 bases in between. The CDR3 spans 13 residues. The data stem from a study of control samples from healthy donors and cancer patients. This clonotype was sampled from a woman aged 25-40 years in good health. The chain employs TRBV28 and TRBJ1-1; D remains ambiguous. What was sequenced was blood. Here the CDR3 DNA reads TGTGCCAGCAGTCCTGCCCTGAACACTGAAGCTTTCTTT. Residues: CASSPALNTEAFF.